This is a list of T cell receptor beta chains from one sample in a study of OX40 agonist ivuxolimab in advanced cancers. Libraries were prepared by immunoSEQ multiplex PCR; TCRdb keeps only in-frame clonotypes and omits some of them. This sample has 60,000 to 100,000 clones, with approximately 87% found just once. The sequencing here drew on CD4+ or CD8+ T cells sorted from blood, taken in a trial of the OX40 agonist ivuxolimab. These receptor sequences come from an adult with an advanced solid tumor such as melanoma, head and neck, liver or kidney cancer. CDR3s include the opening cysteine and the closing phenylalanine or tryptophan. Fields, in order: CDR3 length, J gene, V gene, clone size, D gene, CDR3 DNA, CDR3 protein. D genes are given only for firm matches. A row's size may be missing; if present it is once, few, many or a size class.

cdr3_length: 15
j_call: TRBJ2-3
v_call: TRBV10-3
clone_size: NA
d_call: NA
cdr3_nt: TGTGCCATCAGTGATGGGAGCGTTAGCACAGATACGCAGTATTTT
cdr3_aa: CAISDGSVSTDTQYF

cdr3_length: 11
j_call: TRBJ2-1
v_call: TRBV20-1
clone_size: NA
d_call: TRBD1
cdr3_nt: TGCAGTCCCGACAGGGCTAGTGAGCAGTTCTTC
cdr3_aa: CSPDRASEQFF

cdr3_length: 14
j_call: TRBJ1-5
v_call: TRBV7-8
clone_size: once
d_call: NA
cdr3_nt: TGTGCCAGCAGCATTGGACAGAGCTATCAGCCCCAGCATTTT
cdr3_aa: CASSIGQSYQPQHF

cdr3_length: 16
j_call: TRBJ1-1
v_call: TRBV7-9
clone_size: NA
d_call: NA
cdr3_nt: TGTGCCAGCAGCTTATGGGAGGGGCGGTCTTTTACTGAAGCTTTCTTT
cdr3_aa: CASSLWEGRSFTEAFF

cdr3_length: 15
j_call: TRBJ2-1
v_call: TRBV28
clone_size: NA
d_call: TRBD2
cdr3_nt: TGTGCCAGCAGTTTAGGGCGGGGGGCCCACAATGAGCAGTTCTTC
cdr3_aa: CASSLGRGAHNEQFF

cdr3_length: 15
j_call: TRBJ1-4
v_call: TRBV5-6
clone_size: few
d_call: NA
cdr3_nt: TGTGCCAGCAGGTCGGAGGGACGGAATAATGAAAAACTGTTTTTT
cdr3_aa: CASRSEGRNNEKLFF

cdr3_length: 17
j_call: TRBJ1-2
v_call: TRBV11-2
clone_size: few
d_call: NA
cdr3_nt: TGTGCCAGCAGCTTCTCGCCCGAGGCCGGCTGGGTGAATGGCTACACCTTC
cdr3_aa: CASSFSPEAGWVNGYTF

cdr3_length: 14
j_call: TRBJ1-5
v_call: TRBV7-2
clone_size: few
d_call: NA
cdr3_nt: TGTGCCAGCAGCACCCGGGCGTCGGATCAGCCCCAGCATTTT
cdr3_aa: CASSTRASDQPQHF

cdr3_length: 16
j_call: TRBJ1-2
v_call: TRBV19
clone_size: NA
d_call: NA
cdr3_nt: TGTGCCAGTAGATCCTCGAGAGGGGCGAATAACTATGGCTACACCTTC
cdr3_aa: CASRSSRGANNYGYTF

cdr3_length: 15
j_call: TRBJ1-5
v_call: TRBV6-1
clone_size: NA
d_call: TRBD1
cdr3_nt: TGTGCCAGTGGGGGACAGGGGTATAGCAATCAGCCCCAGCATTTT
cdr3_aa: CASGGQGYSNQPQHF

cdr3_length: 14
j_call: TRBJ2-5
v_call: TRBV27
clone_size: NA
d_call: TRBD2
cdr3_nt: TGTGCCAGCAGCCAAGGACTAGCAGTCAAGACCCAGTACTTC
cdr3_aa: CASSQGLAVKTQYF

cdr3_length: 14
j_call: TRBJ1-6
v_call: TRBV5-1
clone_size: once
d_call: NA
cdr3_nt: TGCGCCAGCAGCTTGGGCCCCGGGGATTCACCCCTCCACTTT
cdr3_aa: CASSLGPGDSPLHF

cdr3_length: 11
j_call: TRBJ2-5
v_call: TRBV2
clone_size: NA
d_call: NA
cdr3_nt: TGTGCCAGCAGCCCCCAAGAGACCCAGTACTTC
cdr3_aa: CASSPQETQYF

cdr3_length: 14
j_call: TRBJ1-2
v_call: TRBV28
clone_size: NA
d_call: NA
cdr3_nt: TGTGCCAGCAGAGGCCAGGGATCCAACTATGGCTACACCTTC
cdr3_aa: CASRGQGSNYGYTF

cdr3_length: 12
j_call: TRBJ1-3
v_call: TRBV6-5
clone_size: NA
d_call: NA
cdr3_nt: TGTGCCAGCAGCCAGGGAAGGGACACCATATATTTT
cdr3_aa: CASSQGRDTIYF

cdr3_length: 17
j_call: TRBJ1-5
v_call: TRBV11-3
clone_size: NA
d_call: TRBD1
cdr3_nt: TGTGCCAGCAGCTTTTTGATCAAGGGACAGGGGAATCAGCCCCAGCATTTT
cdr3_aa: CASSFLIKGQGNQPQHF

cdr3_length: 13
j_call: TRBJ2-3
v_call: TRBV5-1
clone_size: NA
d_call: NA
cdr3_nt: TGCGCCAGCAGCTTCACCCCGACAGATACGCAGTATTTT
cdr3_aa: CASSFTPTDTQYF

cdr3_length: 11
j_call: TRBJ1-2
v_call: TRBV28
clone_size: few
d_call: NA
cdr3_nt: TGTGCCACCACCGGGAGGGTTGGCTACACCTTC
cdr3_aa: CATTGRVGYTF

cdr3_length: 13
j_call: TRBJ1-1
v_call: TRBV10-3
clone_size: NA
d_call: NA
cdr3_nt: TGTGCCATCAAGGAACGGGAGAACACTGAAGCTTTCTTT
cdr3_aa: CAIKERENTEAFF

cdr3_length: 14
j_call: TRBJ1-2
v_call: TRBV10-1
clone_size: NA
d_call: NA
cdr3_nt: TGCGCCAGCAGTGGACCGGGACCCAGCTATGGCTACACCTTC
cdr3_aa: CASSGPGPSYGYTF

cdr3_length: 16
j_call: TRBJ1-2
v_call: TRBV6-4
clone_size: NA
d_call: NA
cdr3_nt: TGTGCCAGCAGTGAGGGTAGCAGGGTCGATTTCTATGGCTACACCTTC
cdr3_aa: CASSEGSRVDFYGYTF

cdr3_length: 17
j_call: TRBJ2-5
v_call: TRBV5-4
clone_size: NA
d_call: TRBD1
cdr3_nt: TGTGCCAGCAGCGGATCTCAGCTTAGACAGGGCTGGGAGACCCAGTACTTC
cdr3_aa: CASSGSQLRQGWETQYF

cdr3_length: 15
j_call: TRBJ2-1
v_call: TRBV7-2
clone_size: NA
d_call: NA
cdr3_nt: TGTGCCAGCAGCTTAGAAGGAGGGAGGAACAATGAGCAGTTCTTC
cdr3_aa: CASSLEGGRNNEQFF

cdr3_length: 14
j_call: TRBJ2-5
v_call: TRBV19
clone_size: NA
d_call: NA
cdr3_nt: TGTGCCAGTAGTATTATGTCAGACAGAGAGACCCAGTACTTC
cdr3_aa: CASSIMSDRETQYF

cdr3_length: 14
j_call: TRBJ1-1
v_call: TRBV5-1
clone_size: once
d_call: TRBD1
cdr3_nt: TGCGCCAGCAGCTCAGAGACAGGGGAGGCTGAAGCTTTCTTT
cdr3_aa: CASSSETGEAEAFF

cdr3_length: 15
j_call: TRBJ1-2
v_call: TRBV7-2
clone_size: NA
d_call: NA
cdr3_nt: TGTGCCAGCAGCTTAGGGCGACGTAGGGGGTATGGCTACACCTTC
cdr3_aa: CASSLGRRRGYGYTF

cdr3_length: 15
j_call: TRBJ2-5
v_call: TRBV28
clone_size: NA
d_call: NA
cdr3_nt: TGTGCCAGCAGTTCTGGGGTACAGGCGGGGGAGACCCAGTACTTC
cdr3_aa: CASSSGVQAGETQYF

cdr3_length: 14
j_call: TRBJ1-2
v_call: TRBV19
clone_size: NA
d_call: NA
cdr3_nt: TGTGCCAGTAGTATAGCGGACCTTGCAACTGGCTACACCTTC
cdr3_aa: CASSIADLATGYTF

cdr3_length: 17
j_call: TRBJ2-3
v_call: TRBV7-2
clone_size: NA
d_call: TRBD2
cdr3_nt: TGTGCCAGCAGCTTGCTAGCGGGGGGTCTAAGCACAGATACGCAGTATTTT
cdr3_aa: CASSLLAGGLSTDTQYF

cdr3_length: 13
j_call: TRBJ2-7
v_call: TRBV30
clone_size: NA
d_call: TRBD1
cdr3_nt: TGTGCCTGGAAGAAGGACAGGTCCTACGAGCAGTACTTC
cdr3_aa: CAWKKDRSYEQYF

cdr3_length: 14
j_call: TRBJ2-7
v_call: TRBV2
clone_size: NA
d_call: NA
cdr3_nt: TGTGCCAGCAGTAGGGCAGGGTCTCTCTACGAGCAGTACTTC
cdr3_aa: CASSRAGSLYEQYF

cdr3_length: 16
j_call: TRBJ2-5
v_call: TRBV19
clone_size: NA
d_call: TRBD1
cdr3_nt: TGTGCCAGTAGTATAAGGACAGGGTTCCTCGGAGAGACCCAGTACTTC
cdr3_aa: CASSIRTGFLGETQYF

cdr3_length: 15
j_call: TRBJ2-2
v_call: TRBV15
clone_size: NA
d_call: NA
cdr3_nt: TGTGCCACCAGCAGAGCGTCGGGAAACACCGGGGAGCTGTTTTTT
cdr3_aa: CATSRASGNTGELFF

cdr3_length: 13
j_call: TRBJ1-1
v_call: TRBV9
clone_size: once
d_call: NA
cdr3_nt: TGTGCCAGCAGTAAAACACGGAACACTGAAGCTTTCTTT
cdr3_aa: CASSKTRNTEAFF

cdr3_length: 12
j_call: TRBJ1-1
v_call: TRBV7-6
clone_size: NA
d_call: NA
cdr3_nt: TGTGCCAGCAGCTTAGGTTCCGGGGACGCTTTCTTT
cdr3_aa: CASSLGSGDAFF

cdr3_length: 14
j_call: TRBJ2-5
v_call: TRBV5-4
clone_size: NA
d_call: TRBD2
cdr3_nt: TGTGCCAGCAGCTTGGGACTAGCTAAAGAGACCCAGTACTTC
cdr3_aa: CASSLGLAKETQYF

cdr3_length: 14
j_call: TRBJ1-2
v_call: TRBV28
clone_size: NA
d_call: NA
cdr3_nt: TGTGCCAGCAGGGTTTCTCGGGGTAACTATGGCTACACCTTC
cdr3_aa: CASRVSRGNYGYTF

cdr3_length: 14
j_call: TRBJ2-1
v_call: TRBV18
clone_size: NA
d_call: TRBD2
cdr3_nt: TGTGCCAGCTCATCCCTAGCGGGAATAAATGAGCAGTTCTTC
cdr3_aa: CASSSLAGINEQFF

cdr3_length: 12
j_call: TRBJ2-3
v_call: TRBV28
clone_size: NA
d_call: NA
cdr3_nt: TGTGCCAGCAGTACTAGAACAGATACGCAGTATTTT
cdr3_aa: CASSTRTDTQYF

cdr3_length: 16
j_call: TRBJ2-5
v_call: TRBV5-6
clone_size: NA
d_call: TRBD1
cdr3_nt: TGTGCCAGCAGCTCACCGGGACAGGGGTCGTCAGAGACCCAGTACTTC
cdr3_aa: CASSSPGQGSSETQYF

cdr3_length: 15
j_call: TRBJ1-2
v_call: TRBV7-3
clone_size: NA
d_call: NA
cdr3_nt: TGTGCCAGCAGCCTGGGGCCGGGAGAGGGCTATGGCTACACCTTC
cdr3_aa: CASSLGPGEGYGYTF

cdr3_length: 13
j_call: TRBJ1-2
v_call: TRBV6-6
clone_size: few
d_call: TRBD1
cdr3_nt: TGTGCCAGCAGTTTCCAGGGGGCGGGAGGCTACACCTTC
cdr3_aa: CASSFQGAGGYTF

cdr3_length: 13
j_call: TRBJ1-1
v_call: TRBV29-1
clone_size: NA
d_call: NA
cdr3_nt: TGCAGCGTTCGAGCCCCAATCCCCGCTGAAGCTTTCTTT
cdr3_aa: CSVRAPIPAEAFF

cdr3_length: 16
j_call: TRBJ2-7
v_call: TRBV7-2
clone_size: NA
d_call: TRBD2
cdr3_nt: TGTGCCAGCAGCATATTAGCGGGAGCCGACTCCTACGAGCAGTACTTC
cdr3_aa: CASSILAGADSYEQYF

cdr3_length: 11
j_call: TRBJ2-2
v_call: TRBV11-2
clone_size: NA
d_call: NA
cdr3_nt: TGTGCCAGCAGCAGAACCGGGGAGCTGTTTTTT
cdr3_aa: CASSRTGELFF

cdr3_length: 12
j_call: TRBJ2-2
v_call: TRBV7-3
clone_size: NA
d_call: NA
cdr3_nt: TGTGCCAGCAGTTTAACGACCGGGGAGCTGTTTTTT
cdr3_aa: CASSLTTGELFF

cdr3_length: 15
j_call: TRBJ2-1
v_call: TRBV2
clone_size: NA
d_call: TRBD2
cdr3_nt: TGTGCCAGCAGTGGGGGCGCGGGGGTGGAAAATGAGCAGTTCTTC
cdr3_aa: CASSGGAGVENEQFF

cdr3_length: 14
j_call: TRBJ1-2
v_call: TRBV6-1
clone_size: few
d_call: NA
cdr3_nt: TGTGCCAGCAGTGAAACGCTCACTAACTATGGCTACACCTTC
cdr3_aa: CASSETLTNYGYTF

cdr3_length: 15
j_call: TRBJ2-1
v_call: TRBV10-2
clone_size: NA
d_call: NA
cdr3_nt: TGCGCCAGCAGTCTTTGGGACTCTAACACCAATGAGCAGTTCTTC
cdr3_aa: CASSLWDSNTNEQFF